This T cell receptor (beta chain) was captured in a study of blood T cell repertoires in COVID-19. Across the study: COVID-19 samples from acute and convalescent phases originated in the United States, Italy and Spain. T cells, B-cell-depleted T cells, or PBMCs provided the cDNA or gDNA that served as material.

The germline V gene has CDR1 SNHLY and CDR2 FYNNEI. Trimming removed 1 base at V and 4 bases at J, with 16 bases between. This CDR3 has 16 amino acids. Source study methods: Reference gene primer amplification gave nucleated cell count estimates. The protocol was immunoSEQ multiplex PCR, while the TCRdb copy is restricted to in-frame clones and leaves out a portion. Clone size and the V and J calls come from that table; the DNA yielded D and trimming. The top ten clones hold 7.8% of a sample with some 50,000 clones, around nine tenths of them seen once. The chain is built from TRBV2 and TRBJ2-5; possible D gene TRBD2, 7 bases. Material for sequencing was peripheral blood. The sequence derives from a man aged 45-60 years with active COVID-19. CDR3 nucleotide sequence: TGTGCCAGCAGTGAAGTGGGAGGGGGAGGGCCAGAGACCCAGTACTTC. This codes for CASSEVGGGGPETQYF.